A selection of T cell receptor beta chains follows, all from one sample in a study of blood T cells in healthy people across ages. TCRdb itself ran the 5' RACE reads through MiXCR, one entry per CDR3 protein. The sample has 1.5 million or so distinct CDR3 sequences, around 42% seen once. Sequenced sample: blood. These receptors came from a woman in her late teens or twenties in good health. Both conserved end residues are part of each CDR3. Fields, in order: V gene, D gene, J gene, CDR3 protein. A D gene is named only where the DNA matches it firmly.

>TRBV5-1|NA|TRBJ2-3
CASSSGTALPSDTQYF
>TRBV20-1|NA|TRBJ1-5
CSARDGHAQPQHF
>TRBV28|TRBD2|TRBJ2-7
CASSLRLAGAPGYEQYF
>TRBV15|NA|TRBJ1-6
CATSRVGFNSPLHF
>TRBV3-1|NA|TRBJ2-3
CASSHRPFTDTQYF
>TRBV18|NA|TRBJ2-3
CASSPPDQTSTDTQYF
>TRBV30|NA|NA
CAWSGTTNGIQYF
>TRBV20-1|NA|TRBJ2-1
CSTAGQPIPYNEQFF
>TRBV12-3/TRBV12-4|TRBD1|TRBJ1-2
CASNLMTGNYGYTF
>TRBV3-1|NA|TRBJ2-5
CASAGGYQETQYF
>TRBV7-3|TRBD1|TRBJ2-7
CASRRTGGWDEQYF
>TRBV4-1|TRBD1|TRBJ1-5
CASSLGTGDQPQHF
>TRBV10-3|NA|TRBJ2-5
CAISETQLDQETQYF
>TRBV9|TRBD1|TRBJ1-2
CASTSTGTGLGYGYTF
>TRBV30|TRBD2|TRBJ2-4
CAWSWSRTSGTKAKNIQYF
>TRBV20-1|TRBD1|TRBJ1-5
CSARNQGGARDQPQHF
>TRBV5-1|NA|TRBJ2-5
CASKVVGEGTQYF
>TRBV12-3/TRBV12-4|NA|TRBJ1-4
CASSLGAAGEKLFF
>TRBV6-1|TRBD2|TRBJ2-2
CASRCTSGNTGELFF
>TRBV12-3/TRBV12-4|TRBD2|TRBJ2-1
CASSSPRGAGGYNEQFF
>TRBV20-1|TRBD1|TRBJ2-7
CSARVPTGGKRNEQYF
>TRBV20-1|NA|TRBJ2-4
CSARGQNFLLAKYIQYF
>TRBV6-5|NA|TRBJ2-7
CASSYGVGDNGDQYF
>TRBV6-1|NA|TRBJ2-1
CASSERTLQAFKQFF
>TRBV2|NA|NA
CATCEDGGYEQYF
>TRBV11-2|TRBD1|TRBJ2-3
CASSSFFTMDRGDTQYF
>TRBV7-8|NA|TRBJ1-6
CASSLGNNSPLHF
>TRBV6-5|NA|TRBJ1-1
CASRRLRDTLGTEAFF
>TRBV28|TRBD1|TRBJ1-5
CASTEVNRGGQPQHF
>TRBV5-6|TRBD1|TRBJ1-6
CASSLKGQGWNSPLHF
>TRBV2|NA|TRBJ1-2
CASSDGSRVYGYTF
>TRBV11-2|NA|TRBJ2-5
CASSLGGWEGAQYF
>TRBV10-2|NA|TRBJ1-5
CASSEKQGWSNQPQHF
>TRBV3-1|NA|TRBJ2-1
CASSRKGGGSYNEQFF
>TRBV10-3|TRBD2|TRBJ2-1
CAISEAGLENQVQFF
>TRBV29-1|NA|TRBJ1-1
CSADPGTRQGTRTEAFF
>TRBV7-6|TRBD2|TRBJ2-1
CASSLRFGTSSYNEQFF
>TRBV27|NA|TRBJ2-7
CASSLSAGYEQYF
>TRBV5-1|TRBD2|TRBJ2-3
CASSLVRLADLTDTQYF
>TRBV7-9|NA|TRBJ1-4
CASSLDSASNEKLFF
>TRBV19|TRBD2|NA
CASSTSGRDNDEQYF
>TRBV20-1|NA|TRBJ2-2
CSVFGDQANTGELFF
>TRBV15|NA|TRBJ1-2
CATSKGGVNGYTF
>TRBV9|NA|TRBJ2-1
CASSVGGTAYNGQFF
>TRBV5-5|TRBD2|TRBJ2-1
CASSSTSGFSYNEQFF
>TRBV20-1|TRBD2|TRBJ2-3
CSARDPSGGGAIDTQYF
>TRBV28|NA|TRBJ1-1
CASSARRTEAFF
>TRBV3-1|NA|TRBJ2-3
CASSQDRPTPSTDTQYF
>TRBV2|NA|TRBJ2-7
CASSEVGQPRESQYF